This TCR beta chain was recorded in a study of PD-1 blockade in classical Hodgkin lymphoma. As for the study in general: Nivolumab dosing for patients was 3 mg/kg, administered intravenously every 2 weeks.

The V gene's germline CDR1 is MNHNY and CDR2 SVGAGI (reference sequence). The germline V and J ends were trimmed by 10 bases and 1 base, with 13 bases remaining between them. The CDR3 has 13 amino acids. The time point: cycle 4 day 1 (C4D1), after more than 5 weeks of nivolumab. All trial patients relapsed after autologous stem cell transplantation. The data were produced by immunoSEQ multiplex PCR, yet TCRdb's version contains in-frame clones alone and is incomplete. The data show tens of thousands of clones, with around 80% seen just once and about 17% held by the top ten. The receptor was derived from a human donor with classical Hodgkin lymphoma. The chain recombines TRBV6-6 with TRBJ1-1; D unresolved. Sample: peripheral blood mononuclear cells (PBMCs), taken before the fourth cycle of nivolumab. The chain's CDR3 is CATRTGRNTEAFF. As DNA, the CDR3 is TGTGCCACCCGGACGGGTAGGAACACTGAAGCTTTCTTT.